This passage covers 9 T cell receptor beta chains from one sample sequenced in a study of blood T cells in healthy people across ages. Primed by a sample-barcoded 5' primer and a J-beta primer mix, a second PCR proceeded for about 6 to 12 cycles. TCRdb reanalysed the 5' RACE reads using MiXCR and keeps one entry per CDR3 protein. The profile shows 850,000 to 1,100,000 distinct CDR3 sequences, 35% to 40% of them singletons. Sequenced sample: blood. These receptors were taken from a young man in good health.

The V and J genes are TRBV7-3 and TRBJ2-1; 10 bases agree with TRBD1. The V and J ends lost 4 bases and 5 bases, in that order; junction bases with no gene match: 5. The CDR3 contains 15 residues. Germline loops: CDR1 SGHTA, CDR2 FQGTGA. CDR3 region: CASSSRGTGDNEQFF. CDR3 coding DNA: TGTGCCAGCAGCTCTAGGGGGACAGGGGACAATGAGCAGTTCTTC.

The rearrangement links TRBV12-5 to TRBJ1-2, with D hard to call. V lost 0 bases and J 0 bases, leaving 5 bases between the germline ends. This CDR3 has 14 amino acids. Per germline, CDR1 LGHNT and CDR2 FRNRAP. The CDR3 coding sequence is TGTGCTAGTGGTTTGGTCAACGCTAACTATGGCTACACCTTC. Translating it yields CASGLVNANYGYTF.

This chain connects TRBV12-3 or TRBV12-4 to TRBJ2-3; 9 bases line up with TRBD1. This CDR3 has 14 amino acids. Unmatched junction bases numbered 11, after V lost 5 bases and J lost 11 bases. The CDR3, as DNA: TGTGCCAGCAGTCCGGACAGGGGCACAGATGTGCAGTATTTT. Its protein product is CASSPDRGTDVQYF.

This chain uses TRBV29-1 with TRBJ1-4; no reliable D call. The CDR3 extends over 11 amino acids. The V end was cut by 3 bases, the J end by 4 bases, with 3 bases between. Germline V lookup: CDR1 SQVTM, CDR2 ANQGSEA. CDR3 amino acids: CSVEINEKLFF. CDR3 DNA sequence: TGCAGCGTTGAGATTAATGAAAAACTGTTTTTT.

This chain links TRBV4-2 with TRBJ1-6, with unresolved D. The CDR3 spans 19 residues. V dropped 0 bases and J dropped 10 bases, with 25 bases sitting between them. Germline CDR1 reads LGHNA; CDR2 reads YNFKEQ. The chain's CDR3 is CASSQDTRKTRQFSSPLHF. The CDR3 DNA follows: TGTGCCAGCAGCCAAGATACCCGGAAGACAAGACAATTTAGCTCACCCCTCCACTTT.

The chain employs TRBV6-2 or TRBV6-3 and TRBJ2-1; D gene ambiguous. There are 14 residues in the CDR3. Germline assignment: CDR1 MNHEY and CDR2 SVGEGT. V was pared by 4 bases and J by 8 bases, with 15 bases between. The CDR3 sequence: CASSFRAGRHEQFF. The CDR3 bases are TGTGCCAGCAGTTTTCGGGCTGGCAGGCATGAGCAGTTCTTC.

The sample holds a few counts of this clonotype. The chain links TRBV9 to TRBJ2-5; TRBD2 agrees at 7 bases. The end of the DNA fits TRBJ2-7 better, so the J call may be wrong. Germline-derived CDR1 and CDR2 are SGDLS and YYNGEE. This CDR3 has 14 amino acids. CDR3 coding DNA: TGTGCCAGCAGCGTAGAAAGCGGGGTTGGCGAGCAGTACTTC. As protein: CASSVESGVGEQYF.

V gene TRBV6-5 combines with J gene TRBJ2-5; TRBD1 might be the D (5 bases). CDR1 is MNHEY, CDR2 SVGAGI, per germline. The CDR3 is made up of 17 amino acids. V was pared by 0 bases and J by 5 bases, with 19 bases between. This CDR3 is CASSYSGRGFSSETQYF. The CDR3 DNA reads TGTGCCAGCAGTTACTCGGGTAGGGGCTTTTCCTCGGAGACCCAGTACTTC.

The rearrangement links TRBV29-1 to TRBJ1-3, with D possibly being TRBD1 (5 bases). This CDR3 has 14 residues. The germline CDR1 and CDR2 sequences are SQVTM and ANQGSEA. The V end lost 6 bases, the J end lost 0 bases, and 12 bases lay between the germline ends. The CDR3 sequence: CSVLVGLSGNTIYF. The CDR3 nucleotides are TGCAGCGTCCTCGTGGGACTCTCTGGAAACACCATATATTTT.